A single T cell receptor beta chain is shown here with its context. Its antigen is as yet unknown. Germline loops: CDR1 SGHNT, CDR2 YYREEE (reference sequence). The CDR3 contains 14 residues. V was trimmed by 4 bases and J by 5 bases, leaving 12 bases between them. The sample belongs to a study of STAT5B mutations in CD4+ large granular lymphocyte leukemia. Study outcomes and limitations: Without putative leukemic clones, patient CD4-sorted repertoires remained more clonal than healthy CD4+ repertoires. Main leukemic clonotypes were patient-specific, but roughly 26% appeared at low frequency elsewhere. TRBV06-family usage was enriched in top patient clones (8/27) versus controls (2/35).

Healthy controls were blood donor buffy coats. Measured with immunoSEQ multiplex PCR; TCRdb has only the in-frame clones, and not every one. The sample carries about 34,000 clones, less than 85% recorded once. This receptor was taken from a human donor in good health. The rearrangement uses TRBV5-4 and TRBJ1-4, with a tentative D call TRBD1 (6 bases). The sample consisted of CD4+ T cells from blood buffy coats. The chain's CDR3 is CASSPRGGNEKLFF. In DNA, the CDR3 is TGTGCCAGCAGCCCCCGAGGGGGGAATGAAAAACTGTTTTTT. Looking up the rest from reference TRBV5-4 and TRBJ1-4 gives the full variable domain: ETGVTQSPTHLIKTRGQQVTLRCSSQSGHNTVSWYQQALGQGPQFIFQYYREEENGRGNFPPRFSGLQFPNYSSELNVNALELDDSALYLCASSPRGGNEKLFFGSGTQLSVL.